This TCR beta chain appears in the sequencing data of a study of blood T cell repertoires in COVID-19. Whole-study context: The cDNA or gDNA used as material had been derived from T cells, B-cell-depleted T cells, or PBMCs.

This table comes from immunoSEQ multiplex PCR, and its TCRdb copy is limited to in-frame clones, with some not included. The data hold 75,000 to 85,000 clones, with 80% to 90% observed a single time. This clone was observed a few times. V lost 1 base to trimming and J lost 3 bases, with 17 bases between them. Per germline, CDR1 SGHKS and CDR2 YYEKEE (reference sequence). The CDR3 spans 16 residues. The clonotype originates from a human donor in a cohort sampled during active COVID-19. The specimen was peripheral blood. The chain joins TRBV5-5 to TRBJ2-7; unclear D gene. The CDR3 loop reads CASSLKRQHIVYEQYF. DNA for the CDR3: TGTGCCAGCAGCTTGAAGCGTCAGCATATAGTCTACGAGCAGTACTTC.